This T cell receptor beta chain appears in the sequencing data of a study of tumor-infiltrating lymphocytes in primary liver carcinoma. Study-level background: The patients presented with primary liver carcinoma, which was managed through surgical resection.

Trimming left V 7 bases short and J 6 bases short, with 31 bases between. This CDR3 spans 19 amino acids. Germline V CDR1 and CDR2: ENHRY, SYGVKD. Unsorted whole blood yielded blood RNA, and germline DNA was extracted as well. At sampling, these chronic HBV carriers had received no treatment. A remark on this clonotype: Its specificity is unknown.

From approximately 0.5 ug of total RNA, TCR beta-specific cDNA was reverse-transcribed using a constant-region primer. Library construction for TCR beta comprised three nested multiplex PCR rounds performed with slightly modified ARM-PCR. The two initial PCR rounds, around 11 cycles each, used TRBV1-TRBV30 forward and C-beta reverse primers. TCRdb called the multiplex PCR reads again in MiXCR, with one record for every CDR3 protein. The top ten hold 5.5% to 7% of the sample, which has 330,000 or so distinct CDR3 sequences, about two thirds seen once. Study findings and constraints: Tumors and blood were compared for top-250-clone fraction, and tumors had the significantly higher value (p = 0.039). Tumor-blood pairs (like tumor-adjacent pairs) overlapped less than tumor region pairs did.

The V call is TRBV10-3, the J call TRBJ2-4, with D unresolved. The sequenced sample consisted of peripheral blood. This TCR derives from a man in his forties with primary liver carcinoma and hepatitis B virus infection. CDR3 coding DNA: TGTGCCATCATTCCCCTCTGGCAGCCGTTGTTTTACACGGGAAACATTCAGTACTTC. Its protein product is CAIIPLWQPLFYTGNIQYF.